Described below is a single T cell receptor (beta chain) sequence and its context. CDR1 and CDR2 (germline): LGHDT, YNNKEL (reference sequence). The CDR3 contains 15 residues. The V end was cut by 4 bases, the J end by 1 base, with 13 bases between. This table comes from immunoSEQ multiplex PCR, and its TCRdb copy is limited to in-frame clones, with some not included. The table records about 120,000 clones, approximately 82% of them present only once. The data belong to a study of blood T cell repertoires in COVID-19. Sequenced: peripheral blood. The genes are TRBV3-1 (or the pseudogene TRBV3-2) and TRBJ1-1; possibly TRBD1 for D (6 bases). The sequence was obtained from a man between 65 and 85 years old with active or convalescent COVID-19. For the CDR3, the DNA is TGTGCCAGCAGCCGGAGGGGGGGTGGGAACACTGAAGCTTTCTTT. Protein product: CASSRRGGGNTEAFF.